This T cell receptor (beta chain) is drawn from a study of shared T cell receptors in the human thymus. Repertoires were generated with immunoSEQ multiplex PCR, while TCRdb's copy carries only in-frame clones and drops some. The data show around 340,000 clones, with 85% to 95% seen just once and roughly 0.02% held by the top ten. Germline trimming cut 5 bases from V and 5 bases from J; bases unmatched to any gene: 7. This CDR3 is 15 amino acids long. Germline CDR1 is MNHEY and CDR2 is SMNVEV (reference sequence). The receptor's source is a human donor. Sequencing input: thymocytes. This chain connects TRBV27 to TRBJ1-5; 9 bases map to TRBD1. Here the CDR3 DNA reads TGTGCCAGCAGTCCAAACCGGACAGGGGATCAGCCCCAGCATTTT. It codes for CASSPNRTGDQPQHF.